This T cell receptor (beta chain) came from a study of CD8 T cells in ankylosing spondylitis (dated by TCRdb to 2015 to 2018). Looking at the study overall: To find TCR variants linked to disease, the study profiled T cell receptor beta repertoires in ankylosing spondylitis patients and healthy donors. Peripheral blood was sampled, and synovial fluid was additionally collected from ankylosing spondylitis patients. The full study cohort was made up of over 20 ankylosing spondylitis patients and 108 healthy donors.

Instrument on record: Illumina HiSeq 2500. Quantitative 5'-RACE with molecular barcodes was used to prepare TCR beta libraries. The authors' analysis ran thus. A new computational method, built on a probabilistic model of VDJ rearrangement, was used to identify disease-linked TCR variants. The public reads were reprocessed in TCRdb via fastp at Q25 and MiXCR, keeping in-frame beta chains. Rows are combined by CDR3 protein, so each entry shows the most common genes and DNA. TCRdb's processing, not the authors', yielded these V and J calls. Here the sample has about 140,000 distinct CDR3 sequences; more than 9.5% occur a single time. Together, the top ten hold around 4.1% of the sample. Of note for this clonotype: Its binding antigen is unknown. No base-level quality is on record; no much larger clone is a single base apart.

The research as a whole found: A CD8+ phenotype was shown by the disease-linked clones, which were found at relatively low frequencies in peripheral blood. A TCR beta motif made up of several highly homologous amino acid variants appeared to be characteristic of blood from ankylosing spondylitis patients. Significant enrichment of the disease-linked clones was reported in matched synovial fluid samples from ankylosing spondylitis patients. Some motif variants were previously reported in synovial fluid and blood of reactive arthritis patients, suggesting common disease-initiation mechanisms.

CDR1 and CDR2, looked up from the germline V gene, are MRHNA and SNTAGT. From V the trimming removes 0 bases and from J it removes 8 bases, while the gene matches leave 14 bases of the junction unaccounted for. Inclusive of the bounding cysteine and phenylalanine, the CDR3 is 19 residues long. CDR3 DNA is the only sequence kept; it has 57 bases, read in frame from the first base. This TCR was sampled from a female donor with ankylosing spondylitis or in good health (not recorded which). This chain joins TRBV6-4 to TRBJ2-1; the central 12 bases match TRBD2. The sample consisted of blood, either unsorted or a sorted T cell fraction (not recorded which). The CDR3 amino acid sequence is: CASSDSIRLAGALPDEQFF. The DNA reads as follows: TGTGCCAGCAGTGACTCGATCCGACTAGCGGGGGCCTTGCCCGATGAGCAGTTCTTC.